This TCR beta chain appears in the sequencing data of a study of cytomegalovirus exposure and HLA in healthy donors. General study results and limits: The number of N-insertions in an Asian-associated ancestry cluster was reportedly below the roughly 670-donor mean in a later analysis.

Primers: 60 Vbeta forward and 13 Jbeta reverse. Sequencing was performed with immunoSEQ multiplex PCR; in TCRdb, only in-frame clones are kept and a portion is missing. The sample consists of 90,000 to 120,000 clones, less than 75% of them appearing once. A single count supports this clone. Its target is unknown. The same CDR3 also results from other DNA sequences found in this sample. This CDR3 contains 13 residues. V was clipped by 0 bases and J by 4 bases, with 6 bases between them. Germline V gives CDR1 MNHEY, CDR2 SVGAGI. The clonotype originates from a man aged 35-49 years in good health and CMV-seropositive. The sample taken for sequencing was PBMCs. V is TRBV6-5 and J is TRBJ1-2, with D perhaps matching TRBD1 (5 bases). The CDR3 DNA reads as TGTGCCAGCAGTTACTCTGACAGCTATGGCTACACCTTC. It specifies CASSYSDSYGYTF.